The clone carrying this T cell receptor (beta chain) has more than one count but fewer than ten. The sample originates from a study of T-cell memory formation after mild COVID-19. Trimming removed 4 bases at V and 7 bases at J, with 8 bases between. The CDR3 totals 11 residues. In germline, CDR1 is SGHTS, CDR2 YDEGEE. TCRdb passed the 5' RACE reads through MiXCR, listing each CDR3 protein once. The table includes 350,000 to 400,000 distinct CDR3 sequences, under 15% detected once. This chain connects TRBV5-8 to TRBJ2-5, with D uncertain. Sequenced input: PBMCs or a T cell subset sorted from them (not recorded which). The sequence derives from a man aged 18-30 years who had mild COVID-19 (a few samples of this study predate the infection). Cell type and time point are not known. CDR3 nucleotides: TGTGCCAGCAGCGCCCAGTTGACCCAGTACTTC. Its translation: CASSAQLTQYF. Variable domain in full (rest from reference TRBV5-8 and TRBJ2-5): EAGVTQSPTHLIKTRGQQATLRCSPISGHTSVYWYQQALGLGLQFLLWYDEGEERNRGNFPPRFSGRQFPNYSSELNVNALELEDSALYLCASSAQLTQYFGPGTRLLVL.